These 27 T cell receptor beta chains were all obtained from the same sample, sequenced in a study of T cell responses to AZD1222 COVID-19 vaccine. Measured with immunoSEQ multiplex PCR; TCRdb has only the in-frame clones, and not every one. The top ten hold over 1.5% of the sample, which has about 100,000 clones, 80% to 95% seen once. The sample in question was peripheral blood, obtained on day 0 of AZD1222 vaccination. The source is an adult in good health.

As regards this clone: Different DNA sequences within this sample yield the same CDR3. This chain joins TRBV18 and TRBJ2-5, with D hard to call. This CDR3 is built from 11 residues. Trimming took 6 bases from V and 1 from J, leaving 3 bases between them. Germline V gene lookup returns CDR1 KGHSH and CDR2 LQKENI. CDR3: CASSLQETQYF. The CDR3 DNA is TGTGCCAGCTCCCTCCAAGAGACCCAGTACTTC.

This chain links TRBV28 with TRBJ2-1; 8 positions agree with TRBD1. V dropped 5 bases and J dropped 6; count of bases not matched to a gene: 9. The CDR3 contains 15 residues. Germline V gives CDR1 MDHEN, CDR2 SYDVKM. This CDR3 is CASSLRGLAANEQFF. The CDR3 DNA follows: TGTGCCAGCAGTCTCAGGGGGCTCGCTGCCAATGAGCAGTTCTTC.

This rearrangement joins TRBV2 to TRBJ2-7; D is undetermined. This CDR3 has 10 amino acids. The V end lost 11 bases, the J end lost 0 bases, and 5 bases lay between the germline ends. The germline V gene has CDR1 SNHLY and CDR2 FYNNEI. CDR3 loop: CASTSYEQYF. CDR3 bases: TGTGCCTCCACCTCCTACGAGCAGTACTTC. Variable domain in full (rest from reference TRBV2 and TRBJ2-7): EPEVTQTPSHQVTQMGQEVILRCVPISNHLYFYWYRQILGQKVEFLVSFYNNEISEKSEIFDDQFSVERPDGSNFTLKIRSTKLEDSAMYFCASTSYEQYFGPGTRLTVT.

The chain couples TRBV6-5 to TRBJ1-1; tentatively, D is TRBD1 (5 bases). V was cut by 0 bases and J by 8 bases, with 16 bases left in between. The CDR3 sequence is 15 residues long. CDR1 is MNHEY, CDR2 SVGAGI, per germline. CDR3 in DNA: TGTGCCAGCAGTTACTCATCCCGGACATTTCCCGAAGCTTTCTTT. This gives the protein CASSYSSRTFPEAFF.

The chain uses TRBV29-1 and TRBJ2-7; 7 bases map to TRBD1. Germline lookup yields CDR1 SQVTM and CDR2 ANQGSEA. V lost 6 bases to trimming and J lost 2 bases; unmatched junction nucleotides: 10. The length of the CDR3 is 14 residues. The CDR3 spells CSVTPDRAAYEQYF. In nucleotides, the CDR3 is TGCAGCGTCACGCCCGACAGGGCCGCCTACGAGCAGTACTTC.

The gene calls are TRBV28 and TRBJ2-7; 11 nucleotides line up with TRBD2. J was trimmed by 1 base and V by 4 bases; bases with no gene match: 6. This CDR3 has 16 residues. Germline-derived CDR1 and CDR2 are MDHEN and SYDVKM. The CDR3 DNA sequence: TGTGCCAGCAGTTCTCCCAGGACTAGCGGGTCCTACGAGCAGTACTTC. Encoded protein: CASSSPRTSGSYEQYF. Filled out from reference TRBV28 and TRBJ2-7, the complete variable domain reads DVKVTQSSRYLVKRTGEKVFLECVQDMDHENMFWYRQDPGLGLRLIYFSYDVKMKEKGDIPEGYSVSREKKERFSLILESASTNQTSMYLCASSSPRTSGSYEQYFGPGTRLTVT.

CDR3 amino acids: CASSPVAGSQPQHF. The CDR3 DNA follows: TGTGCCAGCTCACCGGTGGCAGGCAGTCAGCCCCAGCATTTT. The chain links TRBV18 to TRBJ1-5; D gene ambiguous. Germline V CDR1 and CDR2: KGHSH, LQKENI. The CDR3 contains 14 residues. V was cut by 3 bases and J by 6 bases, with 12 bases left in between.

CDR3 sequence: CASSFAGETQYF. The CDR3 nucleotides read TGTGCCAGCAGTTTCGCGGGAGAGACCCAGTACTTC. This chain links TRBV6-6 with TRBJ2-5; TRBD2 is a possible D gene (5 bases). CDR1 is MNHNY, CDR2 SVGAGI, per germline (reference sequence). The CDR3 spans 12 residues. Trimming cost V 4 bases and J 4 bases, with 7 bases left between them.

This clone has just one count. V usage is TRBV18 and J usage is TRBJ1-4; D uncertain. V gave up 7 bases and J gave up 7 bases, with 13 bases separating them. Germline lookup yields CDR1 KGHSH and CDR2 LQKENI. This CDR3 has 13 amino acids. The CDR3 spells CASWREAGEKLFF. DNA of the CDR3: TGTGCCAGCTGGAGGGAAGCGGGTGAAAAACTGTTTTTT. The full variable domain, in which reference TRBV18 and TRBJ1-4 provide the parts outside the CDR3, is NAGVMQNPRHLVRRRGQEARLRCSPMKGHSHVYWYRQLPEEGLKFMVYLQKENIIDESGMPKERFSAEFPKEGPSILRIQQVVRGDSAAYFCASWREAGEKLFFGSGTQLSVL.

This chain links TRBV30 with TRBJ2-5; D gene ambiguous. The ends were cut back, 1 base at V and 4 bases at J, with 4 bases in the middle. This CDR3 contains 11 residues. The V gene's germline CDR1 is GTSNPN and CDR2 SVGIG (reference sequence). This chain's CDR3 is CAWSGGETQYF. In DNA form, the CDR3 reads TGTGCCTGGAGTGGCGGAGAGACCCAGTACTTC.

The CDR3 reads CASSPGTASSYEQYF. The DNA of the CDR3 is TGTGCCAGCTCACCTGGGACTGCGAGCTCCTACGAGCAGTACTTC. The rearrangement uses TRBV18 and TRBJ2-7; D is perhaps TRBD2 (6 bases). This CDR3 is built from 15 residues. CDR1 and CDR2 (germline): KGHSH, LQKENI. V was pared by 3 bases and J by 0 bases, with 12 bases between.

The genes are TRBV19 and TRBJ1-2, with D perhaps matching TRBD1 (6 bases). Trimming removed 6 bases from V and 6 bases from J, with 17 bases in between. CDR3 length equals 14 residues. CDR1 is LNHDA, CDR2 SQIVND, per germline (reference sequence). CDR3 amino acids: CASRIDNRVNGYTF. The CDR3 DNA reads as TGTGCCAGTAGGATCGACAACAGGGTAAATGGCTACACCTTC.

V and J are TRBV7-6 and TRBJ2-6, with a tentative D call TRBD1 (6 bases). V was pared by 5 bases and J by 0 bases, with 14 bases between. This CDR3 spans 17 amino acids. CDR1 is SGHVS, CDR2 FNYEAQ, per germline. CDR3 region: CASSPTPDSSGANVLTF. CDR3 nucleotide sequence: TGTGCCAGCAGCCCAACCCCGGACAGCTCTGGGGCCAACGTCCTGACTTTC.

The V gene is TRBV13, the J gene TRBJ2-1, with D possibly matching TRBD1 (6 bases). CDR1 PRHDT and CDR2 FYEKMQ come from the germline V gene (reference sequence). The V and J ends lost 4 bases and 10 bases respectively, with 8 bases between them. The CDR3 is 11 amino acids. CDR3 bases: TGTGCCAGCAGCTCTGACAGGGAGCAGTTCTTC. Protein sequence: CASSSDREQFF.

The chain is built from TRBV18 and TRBJ1-3; 9 bases align to TRBD1. CDR3 length: 17 residues. Germline V gene data show CDR1 as KGHSH and CDR2 as LQKENI. V was clipped by 6 bases and J by 0 bases; unmatched bases: 9. The CDR3 region is CASSYRDRDHSGNTIYF. The CDR3 DNA sequence: TGTGCCAGCTCCTACCGGGACAGGGATCACTCTGGAAACACCATATATTTT.

The chain joins TRBV2 to TRBJ2-7, with D possibly matching TRBD2 (5 bases). The CDR3 has 13 residues. The V end was cut by 2 bases, the J end by 6 bases, with 11 bases between. CDR1 SNHLY and CDR2 FYNNEI come from the germline V gene. The CDR3 DNA reads as TGTGCCAGCAGTGAACGAGGGCCCCTCGAGCAGTACTTC. Translating it yields CASSERGPLEQYF.

This chain joins TRBV28 and TRBJ2-1; D is unresolved. The length of the CDR3 is 12 residues. V was cut by 1 base and J by 6 bases, with 4 bases left in between. Germline CDR1 is MDHEN and CDR2 is SYDVKM. In DNA form, the CDR3 reads TGTGCCAGCAGTTTATTCGTCAATGAGCAGTTCTTC. Translating it yields CASSLFVNEQFF.

The chain links TRBV14 to TRBJ2-1; the match to TRBD2 covers 11 bases. V lost 3 bases and J lost 4; bases outside the gene matches: 11. This CDR3 is built from 18 residues. The germline gives CDR1 SGHDN, CDR2 FVKESK. CDR3 bases: TGTGCCAGCAGCCAGCGAAGGGCTAGCGGGAGGCTTTACAATGAGCAGTTCTTC. This gives the protein CASSQRRASGRLYNEQFF.

The CDR3 DNA reads TGTGCCAGCAGTTACGGCGGGGCAGGTGAAAAACTGTTTTTT. Translation gives CASSYGGAGEKLFF. The chain carries TRBV6-5 and TRBJ1-4, with a weak D call TRBD1 (5 bases). From germline, CDR1 is MNHEY and CDR2 SVGAGI. The CDR3 spans 14 residues. V lost 2 bases and J 7 bases, leaving 11 bases between the germline ends.

This chain joins TRBV6-6 and TRBJ1-1; D remains ambiguous. Trimming cost V 3 bases and J 5 bases, with 13 bases left between them. CDR1 and CDR2 (germline): MNHNY, SVGAGI (reference sequence). The CDR3 has 14 amino acids. CDR3 sequence (DNA): TGTGCCAGCAGTTATGCGACTTCTCAGACTGAAGCTTTCTTT. Encoded protein: CASSYATSQTEAFF.

The rearrangement uses TRBV9 and TRBJ1-4; 10 positions match TRBD1. The CDR3 has 15 amino acids. Looked up from germline, CDR1 is SGDLS and CDR2 is YYNGEE. V gave up 4 bases and J gave up 5 bases; unmatched junction bases: 5. The CDR3 DNA sequence: TGTGCCAGCAGCCCCCGGACAGGGGGAAATGAAAAACTGTTTTTT. It encodes CASSPRTGGNEKLFF.

The rearrangement uses TRBV4-1 and TRBJ2-5; tentatively, D is TRBD1 (5 bases). The CDR3 is made up of 15 amino acids. Trimming took 0 bases from V and 0 from J, leaving 8 bases between them. CDR1 MGHRA and CDR2 YSYEKL come from the germline V gene. CDR3 DNA sequence: TGCGCCAGCAGCCAAGAGACAGAGTACCAAGAGACCCAGTACTTC. Amino acid sequence: CASSQETEYQETQYF.

This chain links TRBV6-4 with TRBJ2-5; 7 bases map to TRBD2. V lost 9 bases, J lost 2 bases, and 9 bases stayed unmatched. Germline V gene data show CDR1 as MRHNA and CDR2 as SNTAGT. CDR3 length: 14 residues. This chain's CDR3 is CASSPGLKQETQYF. CDR3 bases: TGTGCCAGTAGTCCGGGACTAAAACAAGAGACCCAGTACTTC.

In this sample, this clone turned up once. This chain uses TRBV6-5 with TRBJ1-5; no reliable D call. Germline V lookup: CDR1 MNHEY, CDR2 SVGAGI. The CDR3 spans 13 residues. The V end was cut by 6 bases, the J end by 0 bases, with 6 bases between. The DNA for the CDR3 is TGTGCCAGCAGGAGTTATAGCAATCAGCCCCAGCATTTT. This encodes CASRSYSNQPQHF.

This clone is a singleton in its sample. The chain employs TRBV19 and TRBJ2-7; D is uncertain. Germline CDR1 LNHDA, CDR2 SQIVND (reference sequence). V was cut by 1 base and J by 3 bases, with 4 bases left in between. This CDR3 is built from 12 residues. The CDR3 protein is CASSIGGYEQYF. For the CDR3, the DNA is TGTGCCAGTAGTATAGGCGGCTACGAGCAGTACTTC.

The genes are TRBV18 and TRBJ2-1, with D perhaps matching TRBD2 (6 bases). Trimming cost V 1 base and J 5 bases, with 12 bases left between them. CDR1 KGHSH and CDR2 LQKENI come from the germline V gene. The CDR3 is 15 amino acids. The CDR3 bases are TGTGCCAGCTCACCACGACTAGGAGGCCACAATGAGCAGTTCTTC. Its translation is CASSPRLGGHNEQFF.

The chain is built from TRBV7-9 and TRBJ1-1; TRBD1 matches at 8 bases. V shed 2 bases, J shed 5 bases, and the junction held 4 bases outside the gene matches. The V gene's germline CDR1 is SEHNR and CDR2 FQNEAQ (reference sequence). This CDR3 contains 14 residues. The CDR3 region has the DNA TGTGCCAGCAGCTTAACAGGGGGAGATACTGAAGCTTTCTTT. Translating it yields CASSLTGGDTEAFF.